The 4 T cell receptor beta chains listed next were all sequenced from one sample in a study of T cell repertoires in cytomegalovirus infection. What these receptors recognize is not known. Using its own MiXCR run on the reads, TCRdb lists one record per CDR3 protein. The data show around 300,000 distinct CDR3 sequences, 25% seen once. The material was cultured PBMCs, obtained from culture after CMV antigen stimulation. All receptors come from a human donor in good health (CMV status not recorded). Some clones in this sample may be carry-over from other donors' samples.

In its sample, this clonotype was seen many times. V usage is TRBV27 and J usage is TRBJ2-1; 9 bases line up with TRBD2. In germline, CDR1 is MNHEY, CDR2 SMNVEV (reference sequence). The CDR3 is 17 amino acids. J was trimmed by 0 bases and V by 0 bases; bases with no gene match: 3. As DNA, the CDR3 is TGTGCCAGCAGTTTATCTGGCGGGAGGGCCTCCTACAATGAGCAGTTCTTC. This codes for CASSLSGGRASYNEQFF.

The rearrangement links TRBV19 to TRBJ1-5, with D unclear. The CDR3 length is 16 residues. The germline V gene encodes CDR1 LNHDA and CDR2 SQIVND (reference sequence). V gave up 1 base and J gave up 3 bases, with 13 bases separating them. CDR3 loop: CASSIGQGRNNQPQHF. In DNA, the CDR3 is TGTGCCAGTAGTATAGGACAAGGGCGTAACAATCAGCCCCAGCATTTT.

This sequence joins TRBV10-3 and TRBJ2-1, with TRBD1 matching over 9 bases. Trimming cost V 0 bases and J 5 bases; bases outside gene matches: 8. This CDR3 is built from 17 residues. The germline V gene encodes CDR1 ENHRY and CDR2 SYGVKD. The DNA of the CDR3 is TGTGCCATCAGTGAGTCGAGGGGACAGGGAGGGAACAATGAGCAGTTCTTC. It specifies CAISESRGQGGNNEQFF.

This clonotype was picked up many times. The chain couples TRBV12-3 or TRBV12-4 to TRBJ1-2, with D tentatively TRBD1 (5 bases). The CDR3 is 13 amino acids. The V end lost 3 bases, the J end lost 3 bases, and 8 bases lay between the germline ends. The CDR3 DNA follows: TGTGCCAGCAGTTTTCTGGGGGACTATGGCTACACCTTC. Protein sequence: CASSFLGDYGYTF.